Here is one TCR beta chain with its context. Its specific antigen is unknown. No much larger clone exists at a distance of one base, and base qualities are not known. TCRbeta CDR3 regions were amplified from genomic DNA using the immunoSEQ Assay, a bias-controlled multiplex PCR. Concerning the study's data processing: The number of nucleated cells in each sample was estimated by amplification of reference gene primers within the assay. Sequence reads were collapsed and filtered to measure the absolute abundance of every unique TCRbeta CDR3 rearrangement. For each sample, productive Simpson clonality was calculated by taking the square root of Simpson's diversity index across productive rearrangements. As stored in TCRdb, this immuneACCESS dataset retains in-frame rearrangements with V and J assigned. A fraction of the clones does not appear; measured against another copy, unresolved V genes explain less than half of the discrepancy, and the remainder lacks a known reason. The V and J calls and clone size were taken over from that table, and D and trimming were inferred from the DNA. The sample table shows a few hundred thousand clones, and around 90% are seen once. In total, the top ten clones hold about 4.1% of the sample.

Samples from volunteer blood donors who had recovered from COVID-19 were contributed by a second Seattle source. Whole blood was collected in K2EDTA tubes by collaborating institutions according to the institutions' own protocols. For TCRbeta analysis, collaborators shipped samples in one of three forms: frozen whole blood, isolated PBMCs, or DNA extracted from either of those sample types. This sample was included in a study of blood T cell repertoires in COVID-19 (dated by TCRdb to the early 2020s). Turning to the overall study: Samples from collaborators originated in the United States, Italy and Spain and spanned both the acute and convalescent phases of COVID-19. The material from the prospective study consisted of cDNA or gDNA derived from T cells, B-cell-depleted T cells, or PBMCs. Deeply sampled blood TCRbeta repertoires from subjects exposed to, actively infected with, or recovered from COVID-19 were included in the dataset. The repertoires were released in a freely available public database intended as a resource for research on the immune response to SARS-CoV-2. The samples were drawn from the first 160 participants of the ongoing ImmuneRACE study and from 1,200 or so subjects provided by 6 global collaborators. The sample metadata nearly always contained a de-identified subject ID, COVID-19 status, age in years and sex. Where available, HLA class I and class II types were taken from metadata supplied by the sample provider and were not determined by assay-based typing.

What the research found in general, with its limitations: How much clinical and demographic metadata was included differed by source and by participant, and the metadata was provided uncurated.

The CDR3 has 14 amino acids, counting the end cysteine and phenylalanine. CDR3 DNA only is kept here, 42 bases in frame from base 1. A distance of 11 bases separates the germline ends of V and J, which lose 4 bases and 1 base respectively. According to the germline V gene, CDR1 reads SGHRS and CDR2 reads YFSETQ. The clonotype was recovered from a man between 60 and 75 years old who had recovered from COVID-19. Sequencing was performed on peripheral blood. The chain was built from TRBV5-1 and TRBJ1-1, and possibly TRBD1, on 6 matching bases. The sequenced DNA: TGCGCCAGCAGCCGAGACAGGCCGAACACTGAAGCTTTCTTT. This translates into CASSRDRPNTEAFF.